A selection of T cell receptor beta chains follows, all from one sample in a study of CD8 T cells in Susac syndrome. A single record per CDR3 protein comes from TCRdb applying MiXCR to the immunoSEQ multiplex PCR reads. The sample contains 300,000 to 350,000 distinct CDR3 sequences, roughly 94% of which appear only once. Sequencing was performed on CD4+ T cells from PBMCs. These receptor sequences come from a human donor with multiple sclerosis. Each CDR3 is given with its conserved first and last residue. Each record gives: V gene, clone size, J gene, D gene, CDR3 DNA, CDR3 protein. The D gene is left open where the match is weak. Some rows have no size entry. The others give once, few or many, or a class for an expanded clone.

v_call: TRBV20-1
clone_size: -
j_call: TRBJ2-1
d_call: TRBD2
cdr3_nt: TGCAGTGCCCAGGGAGGGGTCCGAACCTACAATGAGCAGTTCTTC
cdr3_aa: CSAQGGVRTYNEQFF

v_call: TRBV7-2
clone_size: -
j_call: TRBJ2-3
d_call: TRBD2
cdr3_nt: TGTGCCAGCAGCTTAGCCTTGGCGGGAGGGACCCCGGGATATACGCAGTATTTT
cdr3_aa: CASSLALAGGTPGYTQYF

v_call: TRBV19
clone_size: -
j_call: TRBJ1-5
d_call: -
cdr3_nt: TGTGCCAGTAGTATTTTGTTTAGAGAGCTAGAGGACCAGCCCCAGCATTTT
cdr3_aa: CASSILFRELEDQPQHF

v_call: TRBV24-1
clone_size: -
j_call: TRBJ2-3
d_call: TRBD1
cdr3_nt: TGTGCCACCAGTGGAAAGGGGGCCACAGATACGCAGTATTTT
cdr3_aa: CATSGKGATDTQYF

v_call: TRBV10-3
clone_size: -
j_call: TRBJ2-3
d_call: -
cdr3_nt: TGTGCCATCAGTGACTATGTACAGGGAGATACGCAGTATTTT
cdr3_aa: CAISDYVQGDTQYF

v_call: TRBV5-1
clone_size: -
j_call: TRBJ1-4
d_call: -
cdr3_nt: TGCGCCAGCAGAGCCGGGGGACCCGTTGGTGAAAAACTGTTTTTT
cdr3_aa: CASRAGGPVGEKLFF

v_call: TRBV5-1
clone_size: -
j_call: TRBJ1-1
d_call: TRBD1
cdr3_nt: TGCGCCAGCAGCTTGTGGCAGGGGGCACGAGTGAACACTGAAGCTTTCTTT
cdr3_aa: CASSLWQGARVNTEAFF

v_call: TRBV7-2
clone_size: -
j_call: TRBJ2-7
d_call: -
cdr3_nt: TGTGCCAGCAGCTTTACCCACGTCACCGGCGAGCAGTACTTC
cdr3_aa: CASSFTHVTGEQYF

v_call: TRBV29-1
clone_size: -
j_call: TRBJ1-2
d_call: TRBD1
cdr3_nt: TGCAGCGTTGAGCTGACAGGGGGAAACTATGGCTACACCTTC
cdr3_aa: CSVELTGGNYGYTF

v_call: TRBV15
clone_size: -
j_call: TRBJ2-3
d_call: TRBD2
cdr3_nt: TGTGCCACCAGCAGAGGGGGGAGCGGGAGAGGAGATACGCAGTATTTT
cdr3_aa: CATSRGGSGRGDTQYF

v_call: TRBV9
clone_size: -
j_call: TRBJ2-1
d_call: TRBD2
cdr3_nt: TGTGCCAGCGGCCGGACTAGCGGCACGGATGAGCAGTTCTTC
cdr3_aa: CASGRTSGTDEQFF

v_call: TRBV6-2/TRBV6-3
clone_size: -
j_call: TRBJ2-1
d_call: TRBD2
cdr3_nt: TGTGCCAGCAGGCCCACTAGCGTCGATGAGCAGTTCTTC
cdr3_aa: CASRPTSVDEQFF

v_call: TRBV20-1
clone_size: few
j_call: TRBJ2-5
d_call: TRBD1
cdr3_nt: TGCAGTGCTAGACAGGGGGTGACCCAGTACTTC
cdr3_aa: CSARQGVTQYF

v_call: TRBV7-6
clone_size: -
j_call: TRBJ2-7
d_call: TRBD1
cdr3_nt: TGTGCCAGCAGCTCCGGGACAGCCCGCGAGCAGTACTTC
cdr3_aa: CASSSGTAREQYF

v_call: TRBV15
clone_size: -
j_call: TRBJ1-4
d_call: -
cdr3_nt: TGTGCCACCAGCAGAGATGCGGGGGAGGTTGAAAAACTGTTTTTT
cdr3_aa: CATSRDAGEVEKLFF

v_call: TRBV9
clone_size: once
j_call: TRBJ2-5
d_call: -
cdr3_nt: TGTGCCAGCACGCCAGGAGGGGGAGAGACCCAGTACTTC
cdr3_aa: CASTPGGGETQYF